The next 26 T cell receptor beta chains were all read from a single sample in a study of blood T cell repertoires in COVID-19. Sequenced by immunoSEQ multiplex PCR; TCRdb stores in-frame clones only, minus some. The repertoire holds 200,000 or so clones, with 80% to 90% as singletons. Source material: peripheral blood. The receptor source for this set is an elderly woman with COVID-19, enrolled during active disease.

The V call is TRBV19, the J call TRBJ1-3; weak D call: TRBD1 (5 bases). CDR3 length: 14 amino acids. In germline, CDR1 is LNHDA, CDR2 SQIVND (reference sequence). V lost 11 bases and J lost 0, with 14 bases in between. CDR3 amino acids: CACEDKASGNTIYF. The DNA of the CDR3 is TGTGCCTGCGAGGACAAGGCCTCTGGAAACACCATATATTTT.

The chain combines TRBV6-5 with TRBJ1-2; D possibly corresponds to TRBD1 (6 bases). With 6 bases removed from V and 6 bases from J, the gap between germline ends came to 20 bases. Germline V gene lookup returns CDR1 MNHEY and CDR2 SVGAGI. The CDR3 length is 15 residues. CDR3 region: CASRPIQGGRNGYTF. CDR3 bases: TGTGCCAGCAGGCCGATACAGGGAGGGAGGAATGGCTACACCTTC.

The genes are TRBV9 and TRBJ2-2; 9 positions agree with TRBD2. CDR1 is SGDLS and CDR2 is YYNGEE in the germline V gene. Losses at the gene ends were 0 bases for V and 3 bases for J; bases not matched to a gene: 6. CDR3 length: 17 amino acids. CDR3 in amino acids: CASSVGDSGSYTGELFF. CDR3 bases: TGTGCCAGCAGCGTAGGGGATAGCGGGAGTTACACCGGGGAGCTGTTTTTT.

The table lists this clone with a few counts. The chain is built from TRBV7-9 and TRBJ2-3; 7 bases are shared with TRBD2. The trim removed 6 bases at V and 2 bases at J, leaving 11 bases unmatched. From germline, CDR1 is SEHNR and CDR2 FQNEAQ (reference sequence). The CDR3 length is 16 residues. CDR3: CASRPYGGFSTDTQYF. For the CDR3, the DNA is TGTGCCAGCAGGCCTTACGGGGGGTTCTCCACAGATACGCAGTATTTT.

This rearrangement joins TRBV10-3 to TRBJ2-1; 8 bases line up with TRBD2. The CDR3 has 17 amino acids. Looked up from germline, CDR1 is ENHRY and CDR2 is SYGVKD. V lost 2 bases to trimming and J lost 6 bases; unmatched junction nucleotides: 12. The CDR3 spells CAISEDSLGLGPNEQFF. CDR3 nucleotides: TGTGCCATCAGTGAGGACTCGCTGGGACTAGGTCCCAATGAGCAGTTCTTC.

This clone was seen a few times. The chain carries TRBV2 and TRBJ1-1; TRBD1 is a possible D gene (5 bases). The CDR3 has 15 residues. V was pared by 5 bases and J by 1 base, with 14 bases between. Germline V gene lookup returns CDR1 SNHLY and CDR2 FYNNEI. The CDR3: CASSYQGQGNTEAFF. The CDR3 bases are TGTGCCAGCAGTTACCAAGGCCAGGGGAACACTGAAGCTTTCTTT.

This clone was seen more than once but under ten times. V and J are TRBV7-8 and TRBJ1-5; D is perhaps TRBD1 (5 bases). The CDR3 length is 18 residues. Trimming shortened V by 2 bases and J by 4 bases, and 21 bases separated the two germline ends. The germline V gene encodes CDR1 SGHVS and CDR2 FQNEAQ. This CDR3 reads CASSLQGSRRGNNQPQHF. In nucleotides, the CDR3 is TGTGCCAGCAGCTTACAGGGCAGCCGGAGGGGTAATAATCAGCCCCAGCATTTT. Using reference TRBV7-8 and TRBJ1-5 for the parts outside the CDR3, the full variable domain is GAGVSQSPRYKVAKRGQDVALRCDPISGHVSLFWYQQALGQGPEFLTYFQNEAQLDKSGLPSDRFFAERPEGSVSTLKIQRTQQEDSAVYLCASSLQGSRRGNNQPQHFGDGTRLSIL.

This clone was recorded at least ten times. CDR3 in amino acids: CASSPGATGGLSQPQHF. Written as DNA, the CDR3 is TGTGCCAGCAGCCCGGGCGCGACAGGGGGTTTGAGTCAGCCCCAGCATTTT. The V gene is TRBV5-8, the J gene TRBJ1-5; 9 bases match TRBD1. Looked up from germline, CDR1 is SGHTS and CDR2 is YDEGEE. Trimming at V came to 4 bases and at J to 6 bases, leaving 14 bases not matched to a gene. This CDR3 contains 17 residues. The whole variable domain, remainder taken from reference TRBV5-8 and TRBJ1-5, is EAGVTQSPTHLIKTRGQQATLRCSPISGHTSVYWYQQALGLGLQFLLWYDEGEERNRGNFPPRFSGRQFPNYSSELNVNALELEDSALYLCASSPGATGGLSQPQHFGDGTRLSIL.

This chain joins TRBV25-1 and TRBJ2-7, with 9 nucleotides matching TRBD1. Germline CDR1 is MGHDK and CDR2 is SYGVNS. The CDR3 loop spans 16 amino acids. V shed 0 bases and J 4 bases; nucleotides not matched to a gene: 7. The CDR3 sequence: CASSEYRGTGRYEQYF. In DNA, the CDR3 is TGTGCCAGCAGTGAATACAGGGGGACAGGGAGGTACGAGCAGTACTTC.

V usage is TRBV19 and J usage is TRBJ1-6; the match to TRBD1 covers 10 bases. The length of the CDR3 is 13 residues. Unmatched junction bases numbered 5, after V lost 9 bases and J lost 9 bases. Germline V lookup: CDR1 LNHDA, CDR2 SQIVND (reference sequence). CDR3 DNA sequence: TGTGCCAGCCAGGACAGGGGGACTTCACCCCTCCACTTT. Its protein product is CASQDRGTSPLHF.

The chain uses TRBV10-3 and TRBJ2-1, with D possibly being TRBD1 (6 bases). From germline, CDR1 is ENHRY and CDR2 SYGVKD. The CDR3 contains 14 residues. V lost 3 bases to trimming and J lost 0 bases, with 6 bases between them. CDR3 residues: CAISEQGSYNEQFF. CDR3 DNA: TGTGCCATCAGTGAACAGGGCTCCTACAATGAGCAGTTCTTC.

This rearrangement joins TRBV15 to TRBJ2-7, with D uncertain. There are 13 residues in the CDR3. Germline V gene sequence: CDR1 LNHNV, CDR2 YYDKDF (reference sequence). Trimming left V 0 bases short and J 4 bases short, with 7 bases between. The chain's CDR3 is CATSREARYEQYF. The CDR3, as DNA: TGTGCCACCAGCAGAGAGGCCCGATACGAGCAGTACTTC.

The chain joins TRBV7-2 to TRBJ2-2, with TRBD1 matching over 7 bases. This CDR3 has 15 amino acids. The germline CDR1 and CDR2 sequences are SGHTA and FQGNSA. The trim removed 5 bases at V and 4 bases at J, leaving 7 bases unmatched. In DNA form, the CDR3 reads TGTGCCAGCAGCCCAGGGGCAGGGGGCACCGGGGAGCTGTTTTTT. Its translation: CASSPGAGGTGELFF.

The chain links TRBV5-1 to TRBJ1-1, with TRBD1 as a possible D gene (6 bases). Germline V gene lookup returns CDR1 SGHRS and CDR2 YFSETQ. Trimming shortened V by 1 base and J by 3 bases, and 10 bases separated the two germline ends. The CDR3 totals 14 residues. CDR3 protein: CASSLTGTDTEAFF. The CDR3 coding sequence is TGCGCCAGCAGCTTGACAGGGACGGACACTGAAGCTTTCTTT.

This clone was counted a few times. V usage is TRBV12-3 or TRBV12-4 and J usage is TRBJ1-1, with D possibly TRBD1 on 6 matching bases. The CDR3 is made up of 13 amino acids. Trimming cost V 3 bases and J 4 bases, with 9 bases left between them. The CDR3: CASSFGGATEAFF. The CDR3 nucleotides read TGTGCCAGCAGTTTCGGGGGGGCCACTGAAGCTTTCTTT.

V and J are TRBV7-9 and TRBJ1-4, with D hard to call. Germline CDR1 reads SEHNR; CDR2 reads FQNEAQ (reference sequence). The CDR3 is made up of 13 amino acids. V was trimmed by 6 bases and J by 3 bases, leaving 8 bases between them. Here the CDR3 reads CASSRGSNEKLFF. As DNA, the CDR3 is TGTGCCAGCAGTCGGGGTTCTAATGAAAAACTGTTTTTT.

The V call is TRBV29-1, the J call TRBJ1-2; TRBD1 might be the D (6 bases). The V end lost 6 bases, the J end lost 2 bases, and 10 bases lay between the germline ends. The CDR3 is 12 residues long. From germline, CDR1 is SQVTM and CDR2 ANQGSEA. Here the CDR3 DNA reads TGCAGCGTGGAACAGGGAAACTATGGCTACACCTTC. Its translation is CSVEQGNYGYTF.

The DNA of the CDR3 is TGTGCCAGCTCACCACCGGCTGGGGGGAGCTCCTACAATGAGCAGTTCTTC. This gives the protein CASSPPAGGSSYNEQFF. The genes are TRBV18 and TRBJ2-1; D may be TRBD2 (6 bases). The germline V gene has CDR1 KGHSH and CDR2 LQKENI. V lost 0 bases and J lost 0, with 12 bases in between. The CDR3 is 17 residues long.

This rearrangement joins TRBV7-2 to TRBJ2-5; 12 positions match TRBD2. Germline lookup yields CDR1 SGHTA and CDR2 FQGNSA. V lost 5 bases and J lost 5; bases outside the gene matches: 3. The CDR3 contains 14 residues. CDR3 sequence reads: CASSHGTSGETQYF. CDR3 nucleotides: TGTGCCAGCAGCCACGGGACTAGCGGGGAGACCCAGTACTTC.

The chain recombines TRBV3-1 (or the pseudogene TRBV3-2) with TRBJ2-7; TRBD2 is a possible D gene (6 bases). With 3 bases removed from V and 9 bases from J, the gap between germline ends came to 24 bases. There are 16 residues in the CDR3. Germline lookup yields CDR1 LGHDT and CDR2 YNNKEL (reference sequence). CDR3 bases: TGTGCCAGCAGCCATGGTTTCGCCGGGGGTGCTACGGGGCAGTACTTC. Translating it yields CASSHGFAGGATGQYF.

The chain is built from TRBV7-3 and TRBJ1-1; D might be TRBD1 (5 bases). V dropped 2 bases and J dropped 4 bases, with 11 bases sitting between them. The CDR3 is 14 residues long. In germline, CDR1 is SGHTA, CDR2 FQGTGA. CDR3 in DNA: TGTGCCAGCAGCTTACGCCCAGGGATCACTGAAGCTTTCTTT. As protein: CASSLRPGITEAFF.

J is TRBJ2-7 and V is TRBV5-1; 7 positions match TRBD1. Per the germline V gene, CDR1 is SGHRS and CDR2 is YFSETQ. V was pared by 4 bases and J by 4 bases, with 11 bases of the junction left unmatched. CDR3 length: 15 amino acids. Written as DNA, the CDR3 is TGCGCCAGCAGCGAGGGACAGCCCCCATCTTACGAGCAGTACTTC. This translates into CASSEGQPPSYEQYF.

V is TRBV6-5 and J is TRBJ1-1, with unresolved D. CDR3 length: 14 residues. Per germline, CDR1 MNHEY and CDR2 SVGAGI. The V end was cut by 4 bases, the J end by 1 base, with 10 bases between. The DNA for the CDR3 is TGTGCCAGCAGTTTCGGGTATGGGAACACTGAAGCTTTCTTT. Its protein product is CASSFGYGNTEAFF.

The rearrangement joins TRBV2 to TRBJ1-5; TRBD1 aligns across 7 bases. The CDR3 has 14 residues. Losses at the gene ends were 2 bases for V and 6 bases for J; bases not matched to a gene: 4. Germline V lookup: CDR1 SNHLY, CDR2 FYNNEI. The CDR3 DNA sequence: TGTGCCAGCAGTGAATTAGCAGGGGGTCAGCCCCAGCATTTT. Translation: CASSELAGGQPQHF.

In DNA form, the CDR3 reads TGTGCCAGCAGCTTACGGTTAGCCAGCGGGGAGCTGTTTTTT. Amino acids: CASSLRLASGELFF. The chain links TRBV7-2 to TRBJ2-2; D remains ambiguous. The germline CDR1 and CDR2 sequences are SGHTA and FQGNSA. V was cut by 2 bases and J by 7 bases, with 11 bases left in between. The CDR3 length is 14 residues.

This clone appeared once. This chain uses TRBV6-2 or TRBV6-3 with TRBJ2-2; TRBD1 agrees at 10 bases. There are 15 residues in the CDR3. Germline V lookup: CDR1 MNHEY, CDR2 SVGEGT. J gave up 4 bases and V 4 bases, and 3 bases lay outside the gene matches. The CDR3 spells CASSLGQGFTGELFF. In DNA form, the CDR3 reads TGTGCCAGCAGTTTGGGACAGGGGTTCACCGGGGAGCTGTTTTTT.